The sequence of this T cell receptor beta chain was determined in a study of cytomegalovirus exposure and HLA in healthy donors (dated by TCRdb to about 2017). For context, the study as a whole: In an earlier analysis of 587 of the donors, around 300 Gb of sequence data and about 110 million unique TCR beta sequences from about 180 million T cells were reported. An earlier analysis of 500 to 650 of the donors applied high-throughput TCR beta sequencing to assess whether each TCR beta V gene segment acted as functional or pseudogenic. To predict cytomegalovirus infection status, the study brought together high-throughput TCR immunosequencing, statistical association of individual TCRs with disease status, and machine learning. All discovery cohort repertoires had been generated using a single sequencing platform. Four to six DR-DQ haplotypes were handled as single units for association and clustering, since linkage in the cohort was strong. HLA typing covered class I and class II loci at four-digit resolution. In the later analysis, no new phenotypic data were used to find candidate immune exposures; instead, reliance was placed on TCR beta sequences and their occurrence across donors. A later analysis re-analyzed previously published TCR beta repertoires from about 600 donors and added high-resolution HLA genotyping to study TCR occurrence patterns. Of the approximately 400 genotyped donors, approximately 82% fell in the genetic ancestry cluster associated with self-reported Caucasian donors. Across about 380 genotyped donors of the cohort, an average of approximately 220,000 unique TCR beta nucleotide sequences per donor were sequenced, and roughly a sixth of those sequences were non-productive. An early release that covered 500 to 800 HLA-typed donors contained approximately 320 gigabases of sequencing data and tens of millions of unique TCR sequences. In addition to the first cohort of roughly 700 subjects, a separate validation cohort of 100 to 150 different subjects was used. In a later genetic analysis, genome-wide SNP genotypes for about 55% of the 666 donors were used, and that subset was treated as a discovery cohort. The number of donors typed differed by locus, with about 629-630 for A, B, C, DRB1 and DQB1, roughly 520 for DQA1, 600 to 610 for DPA1, and some 440 for DPB1. Donor age, sex, ethnicity and CMV serostatus were collected together with the repertoire data. Using immunosequencing, the study profiled T cell repertoires from 666 subjects and related those repertoires to cytomegalovirus serostatus. The study aimed to test whether cataloging public T cell receptors could reveal signatures of past pathogen exposure.

Library preparation employed the immunoSEQ multiplex PCR assay. For the multiplex PCR, a mixture combining 60 forward primers for TCR Vbeta segments and 13 reverse primers for TCR Jbeta segments was used. Amplification of the CDR3 region of rearranged TCR beta genes was performed with a multiplex PCR assay on genomic DNA. The amplified TCR beta libraries were sequenced on the Illumina HiSeq System as 87-base-pair reads. The study's own analysis went as follows. In a later analysis, 70 million to 95 million unique TCR beta chains were counted across the roughly 670 repertoires, and roughly 11 million of these chains were shared by at least two donors. To remove PCR and sequencing errors, raw reads were error-corrected and collapsed into unique sequences using a nearest-neighbor algorithm that merged closely related sequences. CDR3 sequences were aligned to IMGT reference sequences to assign V, D and J gene segments. Each retained sequence needed at least a six-nucleotide match to both a V gene segment and a J gene segment. Rearrangements were classified as productive when the CDR3 lacked stop codons and remained in frame with V and J, and all other rearrangements were classified as non-productive. Following IMGT convention, CDR3 was defined as the stretch from the second conserved V-encoded cysteine to the conserved J-encoded phenylalanine. The earlier analysis of 587 of the donors excluded any sequence lacking an unambiguous match to a single V gene segment. In an earlier analysis of approximately 560 of the donors, a V segment was called functional when productive rearrangements were above 56.7%, and segregating when the standard deviation between donors exceeded 5%. A statistical classification framework was built for diagnosing cytomegalovirus status from the catalog of TCR beta chain sequences. A later analysis assigned V and J genes by comparing TCR nucleotide sequences with IMGT/GENE-DB human TR gene sequences. Using the TCRdist pipeline, a later analysis assigned CDR3 sequences along with most-parsimonious VDJ recombination scenarios. In a later analysis, each TCR beta chain was defined by its CDR3 amino acid sequence together with its V-gene family, and reads lacking a unique V-gene family were excluded. A later analysis removed several hundred highly shared, low-generation-probability nucleotide sequences to deal with suspected cross-contamination and a sequencing artifact. For each public chain, a later analysis derived a clonal expansion index from normalized ranks of inferred template counts within each repertoire. In a later analysis, generation probabilities were computed using a VDJ recombination model fitted to out-of-frame rearrangements, and the results were checked against IGoR. In a later analysis, hypergeometric tests were used to score TCR-TCR, TCR-HLA and TCR-CMV co-occurrence, with a repertoire-size bias correction applied to TCR pairs. False discovery rates were estimated in a later analysis by permuting HLA or CMV assignments 20 times. In a later analysis, co-occurring TCRs were grouped using DBSCAN, with TCRdist sequence similarity added in when clustering inside HLA-allele-positive subsets. Repertoires with fewer than 30,000 or more than 120,000 public chains, plus five repertoires with anomalous nucleotide sharing, were excluded from co-occurrence clustering. Here the immuneACCESS table is served through TCRdb, limited to in-frame sequences with V and J called. Missing clones are a known gap in these copies; in checked studies unresolved V genes cover under half, and the rest lacks a known reason. V, J and clone size were drawn from that table, and D and trimming were deduced from the DNA. The sample table shows just over 200,000 clones, and roughly 84% are seen once. The ten top clones hold about 1.7% of the sample.

With regard to this clone: The antigen it binds to is not known. It has no much larger one-base neighbor in the sample; base qualities were not kept.

The cohort was made up of several hundred healthy bone marrow donors. At the time of sampling, every cohort member was nominally healthy, though immune exposures that went unrecorded were likely present. The donor was CMV seronegative and was included in the group of about 400 seronegative cohort members. A peripheral blood sample was provided by each donor, and peripheral blood mononuclear cells were used for TCR beta sequencing. The Qiagen DNeasy Blood Extraction Kit was used to extract genomic DNA from the blood cell samples. The paper as a whole reports these results and caveats: A later analysis found that most CMV-associated TCR beta chains appeared HLA-restricted, with HLA associations seemingly driven largely by CMV exposure. This cohort had only TCR beta chains sequenced, and the lack of alpha or paired-chain data limited which features could be detected. The authors suggested that the approach could potentially be extended to other disease states and immunological phenotypes. Assigning TCR associations to individual alleles was difficult when HLA alleles, especially DR and DQ, strongly co-occurred. A later analysis found that HLA-associated TCR beta chains were more clonally expanded and had lower generation probabilities than equally common non-associated chains. Most TCR sequences were observed very rarely across donors, whereas some public TCRs were present in many individuals. The classifier was reported to diagnose cytomegalovirus status with high specificity and sensitivity in both the original and validation cohorts. Broadly in line with IMGT annotations, most TCR beta V segments showed up in productive rearrangements about 90% or about 30% of the time in an earlier analysis of approximately 600 of the donors. A group of highly shared sequence variants was considered likely to be a technical artifact of the sequencing pipeline. Because counts were too low, approximately 18 rarely observed V segments, including chromosome 9 orphons, were excluded from the earlier analysis of a few hundred of the donors. A total of 150 to 200 TCR beta chains were listed by the study as associated with cytomegalovirus. CMV serostatus was the only immune exposure information available for the cohort. A further reported finding was that TCR beta sequences accurately predicted the HLA-A and HLA-B alleles for most subjects in the first cohort. A later genetic analysis associated a missense DCLRE1C variant with V-gene and J-gene trimming of TCR beta chains, and an independent cohort replicated the association. In a later analysis, TCR association rates were found to vary across HLA loci, with the most associated TCRs seen for DRB1 alleles and the fewest for HLA-C alleles. Because HLA typing was unavailable for some donors at each locus, only the typed subset was used in association tests. Several of the top co-occurrence clusters appeared to be linked to parvovirus B19, influenza, CMV and Epstein-Barr virus, according to a later analysis. Because the 87-base-pair reads could not distinguish some IMGT-functional V segments, including TRBV6-2 and TRBV6-3, those segments were excluded. Linkage disequilibrium might explain the correlated functional status among segregating V segments, but an unknown experimental factor could not be excluded. Compared with the roughly 670-donor mean, donors in an Asian-associated ancestry cluster had fewer N-insertions in productive TCRs, according to a later genetic analysis. At a false discovery rate of 0.05, a later analysis linked roughly 17,000 TCR beta sequences to specific HLA alleles. A few of the identified cytomegalovirus-associated TCR beta chains were confirmed in vitro to be specific for cytomegalovirus antigens. Roughly uniform sequencing depth across donors was assumed in presence/absence analyses, although this assumption may not hold.

V sheds 3 bases and J sheds 0 bases, leaving 9 bases between their ends. CDR1 and CDR2, looked up from the germline V gene (reference sequence), are MNHEY and SMNVEV. The CDR3 sequence holds 14 residues, the cysteine and phenylalanine included. Solely the CDR3 DNA is kept, with 42 bases framed from the first base. The source of this sequence is a man between 45 and 60 years old in good health and CMV-seronegative. The material sequenced was PBMCs. This receptor chain uses TRBV27 and TRBJ2-7; the D gene cannot be resolved reliably. The CDR3 region reads CASSFGGASYEQYF. The sequence in DNA is TGTGCCAGCAGTTTTGGTGGAGCCTCCTACGAGCAGTACTTC.